These 20 T cell receptor beta chains were sequenced from one sample in a study of T-cell memory formation after mild COVID-19. TCRdb ran MiXCR on the 5' RACE reads and lists one entry per CDR3 protein. The sample shows around 62,000 distinct CDR3 sequences, roughly 26% of them seen only once. The sample was PBMCs or a T cell subset sorted from them (not recorded which). These receptor sequences come from a man aged 18-30 years who had mild COVID-19 (a few samples of this study predate the infection). Cell type and time point are not known.

This clonotype has at least ten counts. The chain couples TRBV5-1 to TRBJ2-3; D perhaps matches TRBD2 (6 bases). Germline V lookup: CDR1 SGHRS, CDR2 YFSETQ. V lost 0 bases and J lost 0, with 8 bases in between. This CDR3 spans 15 amino acids. In DNA, the CDR3 is TGCGCCAGCAGCTTGGGTCTAGCGAGCACAGATACGCAGTATTTT. Its protein product is CASSLGLASTDTQYF.

This clonotype was found many times. This chain connects TRBV7-2 to TRBJ2-5, with 10 bases matching TRBD2. This CDR3 is built from 17 residues. The V and J ends lost 4 bases and 5 bases, in that order; junction bases with no gene match: 13. Germline assignment: CDR1 SGHTA and CDR2 FQGNSA. The CDR3 loop reads CASSWIPSGGSSETQYF. CDR3 bases: TGTGCCAGCAGCTGGATTCCTAGCGGGGGAAGTTCCGAGACCCAGTACTTC.

With regard to this clonotype: One end of the junction is discordant with germline, which a read error may explain. The chain carries TRBV2 and TRBJ2-3; 13 nucleotides align to TRBD2. Germline V lookup: CDR1 SNHLY, CDR2 FYNNEI. CDR3 length: 17 amino acids. CDR3 sequence: CASIELAGGPSTDTQYF. DNA for the CDR3: TGTGCCAGCATTGAACTAGCGGGGGGGCCTAGCACAGATACGCAGTATTTT. The whole variable domain, filled in from reference TRBV2 and TRBJ2-3, reads EPEVTQTPSHQVTQMGQEVILRCVPISNHLYFYWYRQILGQKVEFLVSFYNNEISEKSEIFDDQFSVERPDGSNFTLKIRSTKLEDSAMYFCASIELAGGPSTDTQYFGPGTRLTVL.

This clonotype turned up a few times. This chain uses TRBV4-2 with TRBJ2-3, with D perhaps matching TRBD2 (7 bases). Germline V gene lookup returns CDR1 LGHNA and CDR2 YNFKEQ. The CDR3 spans 16 residues. Trimming took off 7 bases at V and 2 bases at J, with 19 bases between the two ends. The CDR3 reads CASTKGRGTITDTQYF. The DNA for the CDR3 is TGTGCCAGCACTAAGGGGCGGGGGACAATCACAGATACGCAGTATTTT.

This sequence joins TRBV7-9 and TRBJ2-5, with D perhaps matching TRBD1 (5 bases). Germline V gene data show CDR1 as SEHNR and CDR2 as FQNEAQ (reference sequence). The V end lost 3 bases, the J end lost 2 bases, and 10 bases lay between the germline ends. The CDR3 is 14 residues long. The CDR3 DNA is TGTGCCAGCAGCTTGACCAGACAGCAAGAGACCCAGTACTTC. Its protein is CASSLTRQQETQYF.

The chain has TRBV25-1 and TRBJ1-1, with no clear D. CDR1 is MGHDK, CDR2 SYGVNS, per germline. Deletions cut 6 bases from V and 8 bases from J, with 13 bases between. The CDR3 consists of 12 residues. CDR3 region: CASRTPADEAFF. CDR3 nucleotides: TGTGCCAGCAGGACCCCGGCGGACGAAGCTTTCTTT.

The V and J genes are TRBV20-1 and TRBJ2-7; D is unresolved. V lost 2 bases and J lost 0, with 11 bases in between. CDR1 is DFQATT, CDR2 SNEGSKA, per germline (reference sequence). The CDR3 contains 14 residues. The CDR3 nucleotides read TGCAGTGCTAGATCTTCCAGCGTCTCCTACGAGCAGTACGTC. Translating gives CSARSSSVSYEQYV.

The chain recombines TRBV6-6 with TRBJ1-2; D uncertain. Germline V gene data show CDR1 as MNHNY and CDR2 as SVGAGI (reference sequence). This CDR3 is built from 14 residues. V shed 6 bases and J shed 4 bases, with 15 bases lying between them. CDR3 sequence: CASSRESVGYGYTF. The CDR3 coding sequence is TGTGCCAGCAGCCGGGAATCGGTTGGCTATGGCTACACCTTC.

The V call is TRBV4-3, the J call TRBJ2-2; TRBD2 might be the D (5 bases). CDR1 LGHNA and CDR2 YSLEER come from the germline V gene. Trimming left V 0 bases short and J 4 bases short, with 12 bases between. CDR3 length equals 16 residues. CDR3 amino acids: CASSQETGFPTGELFF. DNA of the CDR3: TGCGCCAGCAGCCAAGAAACGGGATTCCCCACCGGGGAGCTGTTTTTT.

CDR3 DNA: TGTGCCAGCAGCGCAACAGGGGCTGGAAACACCATATATTTT. Its protein is CASSATGAGNTIYF. V gene TRBV9 combines with J gene TRBJ1-3; TRBD1 matches 7 bases. The CDR3 is 14 residues long. Germline loops: CDR1 SGDLS, CDR2 YYNGEE. Losses at the gene ends were 3 bases for V and 2 bases for J; bases not matched to a gene: 2.

The chain links TRBV5-1 to TRBJ2-1; 9 positions match TRBD1. The CDR3 has 14 amino acids. Germline trimming cut 4 bases from V and 7 bases from J; bases unmatched to any gene: 6. Germline values: CDR1 SGHRS, CDR2 YFSETQ. The CDR3: CASSLGTGWNEQFF. The CDR3, as DNA: TGCGCCAGCAGCCTAGGGACAGGGTGGAATGAGCAGTTCTTC.

V usage is TRBV11-2 and J usage is TRBJ2-2; D is possibly TRBD1 (5 bases). The V gene's germline CDR1 is SGHAT and CDR2 FQNNGV. V lost 9 bases and J 3 bases, leaving 14 bases between the germline ends. There are 14 residues in the CDR3. DNA of the CDR3: TGTGCCAGTCGGGCAGGGCCCTACACCGGGGAGCTGTTTTTT. This translates into CASRAGPYTGELFF.

The gene calls are TRBV4-2 and TRBJ1-2, with 9 bases fitting TRBD1. The CDR3 sequence is 17 residues long. Germline CDR1 and CDR2: LGHNA and YNFKEQ. The V segment lost 2 bases and the J segment 0 bases; nucleotides outside the gene matches: 7. Here the CDR3 reads CASSQYGTGLANYGYTF. As DNA, the CDR3 is TGTGCCAGCAGCCAATACGGGACAGGGTTAGCTAACTATGGCTACACCTTC.

This chain uses TRBV6-5 with TRBJ2-3, with D unclear. V shed 0 bases and J shed 3 bases, with 10 bases lying between them. The CDR3 runs 15 residues. Germline lookup yields CDR1 MNHEY and CDR2 SVGAGI. CDR3 DNA: TGTGCCAGCAGTTACTCCCTGAGGAGAACAGATACGCAGTATTTT. Translating gives CASSYSLRRTDTQYF.

The chain couples TRBV29-1 to TRBJ1-1; D is perhaps TRBD1 (5 bases). Trimming took off 6 bases at V and 5 bases at J, with 19 bases between the two ends. The CDR3 runs to 14 residues. Germline assignment: CDR1 SQVTM and CDR2 ANQGSEA. Here the CDR3 reads CSVRQEQDRTEAFF. In nucleotides, the CDR3 is TGCAGCGTAAGACAAGAACAGGATCGGACTGAAGCTTTCTTT.

V gene TRBV4-1 combines with J gene TRBJ2-7, with D possibly being TRBD2 (5 bases). CDR1 is MGHRA, CDR2 YSYEKL, per germline. This CDR3 spans 12 amino acids. V was cut by 2 bases and J by 6 bases, with 8 bases left in between. The CDR3, as DNA: TGCGCCAGCAGCCAACCGGGGTCCGAGCAGTACTTC. Protein product: CASSQPGSEQYF.

This clonotype has only a few counts. The genes are TRBV4-2 and TRBJ2-7, with 8 nucleotides matching TRBD1. Germline assignment: CDR1 LGHNA and CDR2 YNFKEQ. The CDR3 extends over 15 amino acids. V was clipped by 3 bases and J by 2 bases; unmatched bases: 6. The CDR3, as DNA: TGTGCCAGCAGCCACCTGACAGGGGAGACCTACGAGCAGTACTTC. Translation: CASSHLTGETYEQYF.

The chain carries TRBV6-5 and TRBJ2-1; perhaps TRBD1 as D (5 bases). This CDR3 is 15 amino acids long. From germline, CDR1 is MNHEY and CDR2 SVGAGI. Trimming cost V 7 bases and J 6 bases, with 19 bases left between them. CDR3 amino acids: CASTPALAGSNEQFF. CDR3 nucleotides: TGTGCCAGCACCCCAGCCCTTGCAGGGTCCAATGAGCAGTTCTTC.

This clonotype occurred a few times. One junction end disagrees with the germline gene, perhaps due to a read error. The V call is TRBV6-5, the J call TRBJ1-2, with TRBD1 matching over 7 bases. Germline assignment: CDR1 MNHEY and CDR2 SVGAGI. The CDR3 is made up of 14 amino acids. The CDR3 coding sequence is TGTGCCAGCAGCGCAAACGACAGGGTAGCCCCTTGGGACTTC. Protein sequence: CASSANDRVAPWDF.

The chain is built from TRBV5-5 and TRBJ2-7, with TRBD1 identical over 7 bases. This CDR3 is built from 19 residues. V lost 0 bases and J lost 2; bases outside the gene matches: 17. The germline CDR1 and CDR2 sequences are SGHKS and YYEKEE (reference sequence). Here the CDR3 reads CASSLAAPPGQRTPYEQYV. The CDR3 coding sequence is TGTGCCAGCAGCTTGGCAGCCCCACCGGGACAGAGAACTCCCTACGAGCAGTACGTC.